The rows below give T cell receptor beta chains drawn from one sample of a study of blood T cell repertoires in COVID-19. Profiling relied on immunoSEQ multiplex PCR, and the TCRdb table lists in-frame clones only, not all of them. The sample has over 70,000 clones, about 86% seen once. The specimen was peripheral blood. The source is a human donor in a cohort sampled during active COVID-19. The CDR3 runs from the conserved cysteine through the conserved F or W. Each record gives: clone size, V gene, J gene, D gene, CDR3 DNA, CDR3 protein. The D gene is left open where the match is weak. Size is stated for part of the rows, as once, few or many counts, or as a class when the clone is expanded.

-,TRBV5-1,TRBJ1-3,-,TGCGCCAGCAGCTTGGCCGGGTTTAATGGAAACACCATATATTTT,CASSLAGFNGNTIYF
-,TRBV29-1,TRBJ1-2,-,TGCAGCGTTGAAGGCGGGGCTGGAAACTATGGCTACACCTTC,CSVEGGAGNYGYTF
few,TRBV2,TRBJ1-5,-,TGTGCCAGCAGGGGCGACGTAACAGGGATCCCACCAGCCCAGCATTTT,CASRGDVTGIPPAQHF
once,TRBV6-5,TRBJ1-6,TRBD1,TGTGCCAGCAGGACAGGGGAGAGAGAATCACCCCTCCACTTT,CASRTGERESPLHF
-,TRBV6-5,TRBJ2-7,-,TGTGCCAGCAGAGAGAGAGGGCCCTACGAGCAGTACTTC,CASRERGPYEQYF
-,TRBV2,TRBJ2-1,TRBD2,TGTGCCAGCAATCGACTGGCGGCGGGAGTGCTAAATGAGCAGTTCTTC,CASNRLAAGVLNEQFF
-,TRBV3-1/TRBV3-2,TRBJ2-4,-,TGTGCCAGCAGCCATTCAGCCCTTATTCGCGGGGATAACATTCAGTACTTC,CASSHSALIRGDNIQYF
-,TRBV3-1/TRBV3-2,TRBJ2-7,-,TGTGCCAGCAGCCGACGGACACTCCCATCCTACGAGCAGTACTTC,CASSRRTLPSYEQYF
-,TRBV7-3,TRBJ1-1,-,TGTGCCAGCAGCCCTACAGGGAATAGTGAAGCTTTCTTT,CASSPTGNSEAFF
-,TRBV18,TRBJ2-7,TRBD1,TGTGCCAGCTCACCGGTTGGGCCCACCAGGGGGGAGCAGTACTTC,CASSPVGPTRGEQYF
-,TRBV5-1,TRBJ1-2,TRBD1,TGCGCCAGCAGCGCCCAGGGGGCTGTAGGCTACACCTTC,CASSAQGAVGYTF
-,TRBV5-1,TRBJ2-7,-,TGCGCCAGCAGCTGGGGAAGAGGGCCCTACGAGCAGTACTTC,CASSWGRGPYEQYF
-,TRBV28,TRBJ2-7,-,TGTGCCGGCGGGGTGAGCTCCTACGAGCAGTACTTC,CAGGVSSYEQYF
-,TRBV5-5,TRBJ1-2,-,TGTGCCAGCAGCAGAGACAGACCTGTCTTC,CASSRDRPVF
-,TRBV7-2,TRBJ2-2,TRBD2,TGTGCCAGCAGCTTAGTTAGTAGCGGGGGTACCGGGGAGCTGTTTTTT,CASSLVSSGGTGELFF
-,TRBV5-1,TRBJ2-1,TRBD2,TGCGCCAGCAGCCCTGGACTAGCGGGTTACAATGAGCAGTTCTTC,CASSPGLAGYNEQFF
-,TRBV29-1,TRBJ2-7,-,TGCAGCGTTGAAGATCCTTTTGGGACTGGGAACGAGCAGTACTTC,CSVEDPFGTGNEQYF
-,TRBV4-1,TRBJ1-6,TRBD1,TGCGCCAGCAGCCCCTATACAGGGGTGGGTTCACCCCTCCACTTT,CASSPYTGVGSPLHF
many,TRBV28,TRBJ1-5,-,TGTGCCAGCAGTTTAATTCTAGGTCAGCCCCAGCATTTT,CASSLILGQPQHF
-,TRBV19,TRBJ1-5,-,TGTGCCAGTATTCAAGCGGGTCAGCCCCAGCATTTT,CASIQAGQPQHF
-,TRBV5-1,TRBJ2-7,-,TGCGCCAGCAGCTTGCAACCACTAGTTCCAGAGCTCTACGAGCAGTACTTC,CASSLQPLVPELYEQYF
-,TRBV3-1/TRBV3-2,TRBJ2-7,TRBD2,TGTGCCAGCAGCCAAGGTACGGGAGGTAGTCAGCAGTACTTC,CASSQGTGGSQQYF
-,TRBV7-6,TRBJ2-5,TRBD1,TGTGCCAGCAGCCTCTCCCGACAGGGCGGCGGGGAGACCCAGTACTTC,CASSLSRQGGGETQYF
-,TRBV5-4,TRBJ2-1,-,TGTGCCAGCAGCTTGGTGGGGGGGCCGTACAATGAGCAGTTCTTC,CASSLVGGPYNEQFF
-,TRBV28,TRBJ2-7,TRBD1,TGTGCCAGCTTCTCCCGGGACAGGGGTTTCTACGAGCAGTACTTC,CASFSRDRGFYEQYF
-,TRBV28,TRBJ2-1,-,TGTGCCAGCGGGAAAGCGGCAAGGTACAATGAGCAGTTCTTC,CASGKAARYNEQFF
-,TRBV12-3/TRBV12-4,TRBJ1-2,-,TGTGCCAGCAGTCCTCAGGTTAACTATGGCTACACCTTC,CASSPQVNYGYTF
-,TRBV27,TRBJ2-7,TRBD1,TGTGCCAGCAGTTCTTGGGACAGGGGATTTTACGAGCAGTACTTC,CASSSWDRGFYEQYF
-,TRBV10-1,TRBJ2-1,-,TGCGCCAGCAGTGACCCGTTAAGCTATGAGCAGTTCTTC,CASSDPLSYEQFF
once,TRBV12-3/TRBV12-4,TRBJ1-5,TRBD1,TGTGCCAGCAGGCCTACAGGGGGCCGGCCCCAGCATTTT,CASRPTGGRPQHF
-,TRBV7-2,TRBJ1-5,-,TGTGCCAGCAGTCCTCAGGGGCGTCAGCCCCAGCATTTT,CASSPQGRQPQHF
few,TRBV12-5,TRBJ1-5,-,TGTGCTAGTGAACTGTCAGGGGCCCTAAGCAATCAGCCCCAGCATTTT,CASELSGALSNQPQHF
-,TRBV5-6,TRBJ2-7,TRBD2,TGTGCCAGCAGTCTGGCGCTAGCGGGGGACCGCTCCTACGAGCAGTACTTC,CASSLALAGDRSYEQYF
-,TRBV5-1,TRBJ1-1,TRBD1,TGCGCCAGCAGCCTGGAGGGACAGGGGATGGGGACTGAAGCTTTCTTT,CASSLEGQGMGTEAFF
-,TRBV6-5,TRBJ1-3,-,TGTGCCAGCAGTTACCTGGGCAGCTCTGGAAACACCATATATTTT,CASSYLGSSGNTIYF
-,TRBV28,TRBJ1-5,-,TGTGCCAGCAGCAGAAATCAGGGGTATAGCAATCAGCCCCAGCATTTT,CASSRNQGYSNQPQHF
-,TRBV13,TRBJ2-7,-,TGTGCCAGCAGCTTAGACCCCCCCAGAGGGGGACCATACGAGCAGTACTTC,CASSLDPPRGGPYEQYF
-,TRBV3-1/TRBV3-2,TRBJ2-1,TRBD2,TGTGCCAGCAGCCAAGATTCTTTTACGAGTTCGGGAGGGCAGTTCTTC,CASSQDSFTSSGGQFF
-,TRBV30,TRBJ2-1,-,TGTGCCTGGAGTGGGGGCAGGGGCTCCTACAATGAGCAGTTCTTC,CAWSGGRGSYNEQFF
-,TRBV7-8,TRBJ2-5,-,TGTGCCAGCAGCTTAGTTCGGTGGGGGGTGGAGACCCAGTACTTC,CASSLVRWGVETQYF
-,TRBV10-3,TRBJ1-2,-,TGTGCCATCAGATCGGGCTATGGCTACACCTTC,CAIRSGYGYTF
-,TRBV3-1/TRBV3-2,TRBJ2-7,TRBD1,TGTGCCAGCAGTCCCTCGACAGGGGGCTTATACGAGCAGTACTTC,CASSPSTGGLYEQYF
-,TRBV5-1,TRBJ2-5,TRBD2,TGCGCCAGCAGCCCAGGCGGGGGGCAAGAGACCCAGTACTTC,CASSPGGGQETQYF
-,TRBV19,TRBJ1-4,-,TGTGCCAGTAGTCCTCAGGGAACTAATGAAAAACTGTTTTTT,CASSPQGTNEKLFF
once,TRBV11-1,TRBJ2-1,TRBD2,TGTGCCAGCAGCTTAGTAGGGCTAGCGGGCAATGAGCAGTTCTTC,CASSLVGLAGNEQFF
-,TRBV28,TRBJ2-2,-,TGTGCCAGCAGTTTAACTTTCTGGACCGGGGAGCTGTTTTTT,CASSLTFWTGELFF
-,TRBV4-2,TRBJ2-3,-,TGTGCCAGCAGCCACCCGGGCAAGCGGGCCCAAGATACGCAGTATTTT,CASSHPGKRAQDTQYF
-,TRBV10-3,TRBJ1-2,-,TGTGCAACATCGGACAGTCACTATGGCTACACCTTC,CATSDSHYGYTF
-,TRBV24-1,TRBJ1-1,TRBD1,TGTGCCACCAGTGATTCACGTGAACAGGGGGCAAACACTGAAGCTTTCTTT,CATSDSREQGANTEAFF
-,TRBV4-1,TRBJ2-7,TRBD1,TGCGCCAGCAGCCAAGACGGGACAGGGGGGGCCGAGCAGTACTTC,CASSQDGTGGAEQYF
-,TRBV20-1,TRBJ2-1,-,TGCAGTGCTAGTTCCCCCGGGGGTGAGCAGTTCTTC,CSASSPGGEQFF